These T cell receptor beta chains were read from a single sample in a study of T-cell memory formation after mild COVID-19. TCRdb analysed the 5' RACE reads with MiXCR anew, one entry per CDR3 protein. Of a few hundred thousand distinct CDR3 sequences listed, around a sixth were seen once; the top ten hold under 25%. The sequenced sample consisted of PBMCs or a T cell subset sorted from them (not recorded which). The receptors shown here come from a man between 18 and 35 years old who had mild COVID-19 (a few samples of this study predate the infection). Cell type and time point are not known. Each CDR3 is given with its conserved first and last residue. The D gene is left open where the match is weak. Size tells how often a clone was seen (once, few, many) or the class of an expanded clone, and some rows leave it out.

j_call clone_size v_call d_call cdr3_nt cdr3_aa
TRBJ2-3 NA TRBV20-1 NA TGCAGTGCTAGAGACCGTATCCGATCAGATACGCAGTATTTT CSARDRIRSDTQYF
TRBJ2-1 few TRBV10-3 TRBD2 TGTGCCATCAGTGACCCGGGACTAGCGGGGGGGCCGTCCTCCTACAATGAGCAGTTCTTC CAISDPGLAGGPSSYNEQFF
TRBJ1-5 few TRBV24-1 NA TGTGCCACCAGTGAATCTGGGATGCAGCCCCAGCATTTT CATSESGMQPQHF
TRBJ1-1 many TRBV12-3/TRBV12-4 NA TGCGCCAGCAGCTTGGGCGTGAACACTGAAGCTTTCTTT CASSLGVNTEAFF
TRBJ1-4 NA TRBV5-1 NA TGCGCCAGCAGCGGCCTGACTAATGAAAAACTGTTTTTT CASSGLTNEKLFF
TRBJ1-2 few TRBV19 NA TGTGCCAGTAGTATTACGGTGGGTCCCTACACCTTC CASSITVGPYTF
TRBJ2-1 NA TRBV4-1 NA TGCGCCAGCAGCCAAATAGACTTGCTTATCTACAATGAGCAGTTCTTC CASSQIDLLIYNEQFF
TRBJ1-6 NA TRBV20-1 NA TGCAGTGCCGAGTCTACAGTAACCTATAATTCACCCCTCCACTTT CSAESTVTYNSPLHF
TRBJ2-3 many TRBV4-1 NA TGCGCCAGCAGCCAAGAGTGGGGCGCCGGCACAGATACGCAGTATTTT CASSQEWGAGTDTQYF
TRBJ1-5 few TRBV7-2 TRBD1 TGTGCCAGCAGCTTTATGACAGGGGGAAGCAATCAGCCCCAGCATTTT CASSFMTGGSNQPQHF